The rows below give T cell receptor beta chains drawn from one sample of a study of OX40 agonist ivuxolimab in advanced cancers. The protocol was immunoSEQ multiplex PCR, while the TCRdb copy is restricted to in-frame clones and leaves out a portion. The top ten hold approximately 14% of the sample, which has approximately 69,000 clones, approximately 94% seen once. Sample: CD4+ or CD8+ T cells sorted from blood, taken in a trial of the OX40 agonist ivuxolimab. These receptors were obtained from an adult with an advanced solid tumor such as melanoma, head and neck, liver or kidney cancer. CDR3s include the opening cysteine and the closing phenylalanine or tryptophan. Fields, in order: V gene, CDR3 length, D gene, clone size, J gene, CDR3 DNA, CDR3 protein. The D gene is left open where the match is weak. Clone size appears in some rows only: once, few, many, or a class for an expanded clone.

TRBV29-1,15,-,-,TRBJ1-1,TGCAGCGTTGAACAAACGCAAGGGGCCCCCCAAGAAGCTTTCTTT,CSVEQTQGAPQEAFF
TRBV28,14,TRBD1,-,TRBJ2-7,TGTGCCAGCAGTTCCCGGACAGGAGACTACGAGCAGTACTTC,CASSSRTGDYEQYF
TRBV7-8,16,-,-,TRBJ1-6,TGTGCCAGCAGCTTATGGCTTGGGGCGCGTAATTCACCCCTCCACTTT,CASSLWLGARNSPLHF
TRBV27,15,-,-,TRBJ1-1,TGTGCCAGCAGTGATCGAGGGGATGGGAACACTGAAGCTTTCTTT,CASSDRGDGNTEAFF
TRBV6-6,16,TRBD1,-,TRBJ1-2,TGTGCCAGCAGTTACTCGATAGCCGACAGGGTGGATGGCTACACCTTC,CASSYSIADRVDGYTF
TRBV27,15,TRBD1,-,TRBJ2-2,TGTGCCACCACTATCACAGGGGTGAACACCGGGGAGCTGTTTTTT,CATTITGVNTGELFF
TRBV10-1,15,-,-,TRBJ2-5,TGCGCCAGCCCACCCGGGAAGGACGGGTGGGAGACCCAGTACTTC,CASPPGKDGWETQYF
TRBV11-2,14,-,-,TRBJ2-7,TGTGCCAGCTATTCCGGCCCAGGCAGGAATGGGCAGTACTTC,CASYSGPGRNGQYF
TRBV28,15,-,-,TRBJ1-3,TGTGCCAGCACCCCTAGGGGGTTTCCTGGAAACACCATATATTTT,CASTPRGFPGNTIYF
TRBV5-5,13,-,-,TRBJ1-2,TGTGCCAGCAGCTCCCCGGGGGACTATGGCTACACCTTC,CASSSPGDYGYTF
TRBV7-9,13,-,-,TRBJ1-6,TGTGCCAGCAGCCCGGAGGGGCGGTGGCCCCTCCACTTT,CASSPEGRWPLHF
TRBV25-1,16,-,-,TRBJ2-2,TGTGCCAGTAGGGATGGGGACATGGGTATGGCCGGGGAGCTGTTTTTT,CASRDGDMGMAGELFF
TRBV2,18,TRBD2,-,TRBJ2-7,TGTGCCACCGGGACAGACCCCGGGACTAGCGGGAGGAGCCACGAGCAGTACTTC,CATGTDPGTSGRSHEQYF
TRBV7-8,14,-,-,TRBJ1-2,TGTGCCAGCAGCTTAGAAACGACAGGCTATGGCTACACCTTC,CASSLETTGYGYTF
TRBV5-8,14,-,-,TRBJ1-1,TGTGCCAGCAGCTTGAGGCAGGGTGGCACTGAAGCTTTCTTT,CASSLRQGGTEAFF
TRBV7-4,19,-,-,TRBJ1-5,TGTGCCAGCAGCTCGCATCCAGGGGCCCCCCAATATAGCAATCAGCCCCAGCATTTT,CASSSHPGAPQYSNQPQHF
TRBV9,15,TRBD1,once,TRBJ2-7,TGTGCCAGCAGCGCTACAGGGGAAAGTTCGAGGGAGCAGTACTTC,CASSATGESSREQYF
TRBV5-4,15,TRBD1,-,TRBJ1-1,TGTGCCAGCAGCGAATTTGGGACAGGAAACACTGAAGCTTTCTTT,CASSEFGTGNTEAFF
TRBV14,20,-,-,TRBJ2-3,TGTGCCAGCAGCCAAGATTTTGGGGTGGACCAGGTTGCTAGCACAGATACGCAGTATTTT,CASSQDFGVDQVASTDTQYF
TRBV5-1,16,-,-,TRBJ2-7,TGCGCCAGCAGCTTGAGGGGTCCACCGGAATCCTACGAGCAGTACTTC,CASSLRGPPESYEQYF
TRBV9,14,-,-,TRBJ1-1,TGTGCCAGCAGCGGGGGACTCCAGAACACTGAAGCTTTCTTT,CASSGGLQNTEAFF
TRBV6-6,12,-,-,TRBJ2-1,TGTGCCAGCAGCCCTGAAGGCAATGAGCAGTTCTTC,CASSPEGNEQFF
TRBV4-3,11,-,-,TRBJ2-7,TGCGCCAGCAGTCAAAACCACGAGCAGTACTTC,CASSQNHEQYF
TRBV7-2,15,-,-,TRBJ2-3,TGTGCCAGCAGCTTAGGCTCGTCTAGCACAGATACGCAGTATTTT,CASSLGSSSTDTQYF
TRBV27,17,-,-,TRBJ1-1,TGTGCCAGCAGTCCCCTCGGTGTACAGGGAGTCGACACTGAAGCTTTCTTT,CASSPLGVQGVDTEAFF
TRBV10-3,14,-,-,TRBJ1-3,TGTGCCATCAGCCTCGACAGCTCTGGAAACACCATATATTTT,CAISLDSSGNTIYF
TRBV9,15,-,-,TRBJ2-5,TGTGCCAGCAGCCTAAAATCAGGGGTTGGGGAGACCCAGTACTTC,CASSLKSGVGETQYF
TRBV10-3,12,-,-,TRBJ2-1,TGTGCCATCAGTGAGTCGGGAAGTGAGCAGTTCTTC,CAISESGSEQFF
TRBV6-5,15,-,-,TRBJ2-2,TGTGCCAGCAACGATGCCAGCGGGAACACCGGGGAGCTGTTTTTT,CASNDASGNTGELFF
TRBV6-6,13,-,-,TRBJ2-1,TGTGCCAGCAGTTACTCGAGTCGAGGTGAGCAGTTCTTC,CASSYSSRGEQFF
TRBV27,13,-,-,TRBJ1-2,TGTGCCAGCAGTTTAGGGGCGGACTATGGCTACACCTTC,CASSLGADYGYTF
TRBV6-6,13,-,-,TRBJ2-7,TGTGCCAGCAGTCACGGGCGGACCTACGAGCAGTACTTC,CASSHGRTYEQYF